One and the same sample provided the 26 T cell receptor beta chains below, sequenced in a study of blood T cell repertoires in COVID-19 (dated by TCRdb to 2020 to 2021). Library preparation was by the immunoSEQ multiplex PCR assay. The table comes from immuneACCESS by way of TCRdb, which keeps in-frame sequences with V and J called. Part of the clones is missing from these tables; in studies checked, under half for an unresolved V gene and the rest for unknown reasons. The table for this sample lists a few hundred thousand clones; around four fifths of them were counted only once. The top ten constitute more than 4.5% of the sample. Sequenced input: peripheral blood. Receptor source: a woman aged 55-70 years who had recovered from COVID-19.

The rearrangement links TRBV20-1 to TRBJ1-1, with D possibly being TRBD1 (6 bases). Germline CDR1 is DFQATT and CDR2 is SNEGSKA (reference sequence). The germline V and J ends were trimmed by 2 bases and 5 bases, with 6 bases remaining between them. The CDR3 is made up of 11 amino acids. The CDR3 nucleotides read TGCAGTGCTAGACAGGGGACTGAAGCTTTCTTT. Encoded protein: CSARQGTEAFF.

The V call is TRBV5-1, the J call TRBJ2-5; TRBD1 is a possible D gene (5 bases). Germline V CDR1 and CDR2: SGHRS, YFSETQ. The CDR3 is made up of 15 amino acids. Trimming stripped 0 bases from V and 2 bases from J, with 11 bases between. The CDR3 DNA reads TGCGCCAGCAGCTTGGTCGGTCAGGGTCAAGAGACCCAGTACTTC. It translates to CASSLVGQGQETQYF.

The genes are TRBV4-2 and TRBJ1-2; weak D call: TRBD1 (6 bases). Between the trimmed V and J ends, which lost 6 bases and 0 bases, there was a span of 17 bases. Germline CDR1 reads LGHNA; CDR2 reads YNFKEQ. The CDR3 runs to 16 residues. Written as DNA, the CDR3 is TGTGCCAGCAGTCCACCTACAGGGATGGCTAACTATGGCTACACCTTC. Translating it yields CASSPPTGMANYGYTF.

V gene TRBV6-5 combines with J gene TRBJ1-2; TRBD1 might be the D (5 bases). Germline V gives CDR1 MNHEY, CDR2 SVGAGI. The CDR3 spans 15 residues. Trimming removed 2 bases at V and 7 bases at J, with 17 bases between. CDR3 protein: CASSYLGEGLSGYTF. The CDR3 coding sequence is TGTGCCAGCAGTTACCTGGGGGAGGGTCTGTCTGGCTACACCTTC.

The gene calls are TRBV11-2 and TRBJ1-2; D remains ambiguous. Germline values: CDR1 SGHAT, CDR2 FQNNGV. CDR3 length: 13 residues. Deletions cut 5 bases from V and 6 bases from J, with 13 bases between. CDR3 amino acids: CASSLGKPDGYTF. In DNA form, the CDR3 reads TGTGCCAGCAGCCTCGGGAAACCTGATGGCTACACCTTC. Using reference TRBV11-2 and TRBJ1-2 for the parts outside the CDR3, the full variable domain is EAGVAQSPRYKIIEKRQSVAFWCNPISGHATLYWYQQILGQGPKLLIQFQNNGVVDDSQLPKDRFSAERLKGVDSTLKIQPAKLEDSAVYLCASSLGKPDGYTFGSGTRLTVV.

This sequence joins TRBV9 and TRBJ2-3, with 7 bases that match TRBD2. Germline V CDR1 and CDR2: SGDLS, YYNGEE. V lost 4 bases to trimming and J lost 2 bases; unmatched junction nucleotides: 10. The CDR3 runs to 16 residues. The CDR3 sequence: CASSLHDGGFTDTQYF. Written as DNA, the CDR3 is TGTGCCAGCAGCCTTCACGACGGGGGGTTCACAGATACGCAGTATTTT.

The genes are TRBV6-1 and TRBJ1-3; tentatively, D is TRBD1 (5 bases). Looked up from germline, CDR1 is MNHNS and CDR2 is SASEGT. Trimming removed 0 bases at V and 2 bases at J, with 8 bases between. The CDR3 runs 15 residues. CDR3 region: CASSEAQGAGNTIYF. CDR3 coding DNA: TGTGCCAGCAGTGAAGCGCAAGGGGCTGGAAACACCATATATTTT.

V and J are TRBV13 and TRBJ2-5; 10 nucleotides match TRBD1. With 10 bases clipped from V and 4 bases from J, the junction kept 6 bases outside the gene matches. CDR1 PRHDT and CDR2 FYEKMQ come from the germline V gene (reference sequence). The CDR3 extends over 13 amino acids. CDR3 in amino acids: CATQTGGAETQYF. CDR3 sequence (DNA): TGTGCCACCCAGACAGGGGGCGCAGAGACCCAGTACTTC.

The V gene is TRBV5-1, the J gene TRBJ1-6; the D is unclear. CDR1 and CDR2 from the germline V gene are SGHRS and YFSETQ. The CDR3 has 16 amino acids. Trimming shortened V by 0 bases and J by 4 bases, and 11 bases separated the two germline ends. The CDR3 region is CASSLVAGTYNSPLHF. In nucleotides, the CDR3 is TGCGCCAGCAGCTTGGTCGCAGGAACGTATAATTCACCCCTCCACTTT.

The CDR3 region has the DNA TGTGCCAGCAGCTCGAGCCCGAGGGGGGGTGAAGCTTTCTTT. This sequence encodes CASSSSPRGGEAFF. V is TRBV9 and J is TRBJ1-1, with D possibly TRBD1 on 6 matching bases. CDR3 length equals 14 residues. Per germline, CDR1 SGDLS and CDR2 YYNGEE. The V end lost 4 bases, the J end lost 7 bases, and 17 bases lay between the germline ends.

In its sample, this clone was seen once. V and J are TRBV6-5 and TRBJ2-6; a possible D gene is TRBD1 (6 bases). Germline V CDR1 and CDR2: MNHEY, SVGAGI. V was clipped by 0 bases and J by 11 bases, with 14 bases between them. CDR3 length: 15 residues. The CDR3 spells CASSYSRTGRDVLTF. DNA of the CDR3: TGTGCCAGCAGTTACTCGAGAACAGGGCGGGACGTCCTGACTTTC.

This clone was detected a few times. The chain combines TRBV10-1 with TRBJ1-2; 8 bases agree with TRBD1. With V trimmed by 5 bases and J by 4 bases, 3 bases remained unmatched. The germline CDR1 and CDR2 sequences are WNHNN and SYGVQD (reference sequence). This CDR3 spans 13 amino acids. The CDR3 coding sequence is TGCGCCAGCAGTACGGGGACAGGCTATGGCTACACCTTC. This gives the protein CASSTGTGYGYTF.

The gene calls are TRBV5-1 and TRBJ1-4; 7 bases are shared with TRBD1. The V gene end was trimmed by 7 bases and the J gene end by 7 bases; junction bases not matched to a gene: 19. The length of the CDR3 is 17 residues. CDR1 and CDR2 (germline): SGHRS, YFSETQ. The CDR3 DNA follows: TGCGCCAGCGCACTCGGACAGGCAAACCTTTTTGCTGAAAAACTGTTTTTT. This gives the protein CASALGQANLFAEKLFF.

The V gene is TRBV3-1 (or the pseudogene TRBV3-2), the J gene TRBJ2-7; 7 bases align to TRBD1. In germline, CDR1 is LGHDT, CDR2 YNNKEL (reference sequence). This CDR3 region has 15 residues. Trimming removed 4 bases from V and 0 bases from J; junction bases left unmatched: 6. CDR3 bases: TGTGCCAGCAGCCCCGTCGGACAGGACTCCTACGAGCAGTACTTC. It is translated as CASSPVGQDSYEQYF.

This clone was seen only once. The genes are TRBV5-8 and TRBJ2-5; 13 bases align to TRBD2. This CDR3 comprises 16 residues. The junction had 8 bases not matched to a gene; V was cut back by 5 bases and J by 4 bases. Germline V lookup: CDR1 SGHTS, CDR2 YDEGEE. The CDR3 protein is CASRPGLAGVGETQYF. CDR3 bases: TGTGCCAGCAGACCAGGACTAGCGGGGGTGGGAGAGACCCAGTACTTC.

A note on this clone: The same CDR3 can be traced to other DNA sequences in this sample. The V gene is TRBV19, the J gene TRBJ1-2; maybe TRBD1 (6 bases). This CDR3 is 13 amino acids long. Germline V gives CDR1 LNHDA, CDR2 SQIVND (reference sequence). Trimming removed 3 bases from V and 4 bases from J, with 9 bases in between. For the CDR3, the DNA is TGTGCCAGTAGTATTCAGGGGTCCTATGGCTACACCTTC. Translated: CASSIQGSYGYTF. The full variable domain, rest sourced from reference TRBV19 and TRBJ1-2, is DGGITQSPKYLFRKEGQNVTLSCEQNLNHDAMYWYRQDPGQGLRLIYYSQIVNDFQKGDIAEGYSVSREKKESFPLTVTSAQKNPTAFYLCASSIQGSYGYTFGSGTRLTVV.

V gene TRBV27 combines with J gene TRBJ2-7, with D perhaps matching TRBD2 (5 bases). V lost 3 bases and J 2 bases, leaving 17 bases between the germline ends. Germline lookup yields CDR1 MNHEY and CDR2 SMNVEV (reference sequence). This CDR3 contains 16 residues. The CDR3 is CASSFNSGGVPYEQYF. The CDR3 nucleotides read TGTGCCAGCAGTTTTAATTCCGGAGGCGTACCCTACGAGCAGTACTTC.

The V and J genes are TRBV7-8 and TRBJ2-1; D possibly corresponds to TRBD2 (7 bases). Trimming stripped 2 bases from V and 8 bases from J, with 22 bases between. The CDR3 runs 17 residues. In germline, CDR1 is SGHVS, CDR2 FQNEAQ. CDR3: CASSLSIWGGGEDEQFF. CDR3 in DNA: TGTGCCAGCAGCTTAAGCATCTGGGGGGGCGGCGAAGATGAGCAGTTCTTC.

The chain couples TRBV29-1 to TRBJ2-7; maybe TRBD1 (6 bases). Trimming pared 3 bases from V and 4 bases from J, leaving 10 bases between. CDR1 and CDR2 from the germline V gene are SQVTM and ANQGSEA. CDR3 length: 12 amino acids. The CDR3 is CSVEQGIYEQYF. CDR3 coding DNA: TGCAGCGTTGAGCAGGGGATTTACGAGCAGTACTTC.

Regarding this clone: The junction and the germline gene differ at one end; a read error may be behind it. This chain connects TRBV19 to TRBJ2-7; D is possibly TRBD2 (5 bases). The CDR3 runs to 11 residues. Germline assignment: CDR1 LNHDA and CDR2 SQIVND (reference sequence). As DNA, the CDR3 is TGTGCCAGTAGTATAGGCTGGGAGATGCACTTC. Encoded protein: CASSIGWEMHF.

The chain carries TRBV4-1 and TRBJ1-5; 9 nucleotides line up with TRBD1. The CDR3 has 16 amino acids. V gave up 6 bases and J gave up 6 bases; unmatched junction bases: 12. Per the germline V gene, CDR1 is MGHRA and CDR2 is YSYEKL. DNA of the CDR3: TGCGCCAGCAGTCACGGACAGGGGATGCGCAGTCAGCCCCAGCATTTT. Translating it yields CASSHGQGMRSQPQHF.

The CDR3 loop reads CASSPGVGVYGYTF. In DNA form, the CDR3 reads TGTGCCAGCAGCCCAGGGGTGGGAGTCTATGGCTACACCTTC. This chain uses TRBV9 with TRBJ1-2; the D gene is possibly TRBD1 (6 bases). The CDR3 consists of 14 residues. Germline V lookup: CDR1 SGDLS, CDR2 YYNGEE. The V end was cut by 4 bases, the J end by 4 bases, with 14 bases between.

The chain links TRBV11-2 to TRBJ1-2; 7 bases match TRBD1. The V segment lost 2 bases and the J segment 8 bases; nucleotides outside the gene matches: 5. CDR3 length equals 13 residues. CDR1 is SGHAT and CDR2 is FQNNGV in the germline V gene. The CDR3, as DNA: TGTGCCAGCAGCTTACAGGGGGAGCGAGGCTACACCTTC. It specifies CASSLQGERGYTF.

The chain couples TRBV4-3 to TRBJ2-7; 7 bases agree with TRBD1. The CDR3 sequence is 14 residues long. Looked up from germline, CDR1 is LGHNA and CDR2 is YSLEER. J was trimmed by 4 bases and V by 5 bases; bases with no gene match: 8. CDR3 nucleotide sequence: TGCGCCAGCAGCAGGGGGCTCCTTGCTTACGAGCAGTACTTC. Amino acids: CASSRGLLAYEQYF.

The CDR3 reads CASSRDSSSYNEQFF. CDR3 coding DNA: TGTGCCAGCAGCCGTGATTCCAGCTCCTACAATGAGCAGTTCTTC. The rearrangement links TRBV7-9 to TRBJ2-1; D gene unclear. Per the germline V gene, CDR1 is SEHNR and CDR2 is FQNEAQ (reference sequence). The CDR3 sequence is 15 residues long. Between the trimmed V and J ends, which lost 5 bases and 0 bases, there was a span of 11 bases.

The CDR3 loop is CASSETGTGYTGELFF. CDR3 sequence (DNA): TGTGCCAGCAGCGAGACCGGGACAGGGTACACCGGGGAGCTGTTTTTT. The chain combines TRBV9 with TRBJ2-2; TRBD1 matches 9 bases. The V and J ends lost 3 bases and 3 bases, in that order; junction bases with no gene match: 6. Germline CDR1 SGDLS, CDR2 YYNGEE. There are 16 residues in the CDR3.